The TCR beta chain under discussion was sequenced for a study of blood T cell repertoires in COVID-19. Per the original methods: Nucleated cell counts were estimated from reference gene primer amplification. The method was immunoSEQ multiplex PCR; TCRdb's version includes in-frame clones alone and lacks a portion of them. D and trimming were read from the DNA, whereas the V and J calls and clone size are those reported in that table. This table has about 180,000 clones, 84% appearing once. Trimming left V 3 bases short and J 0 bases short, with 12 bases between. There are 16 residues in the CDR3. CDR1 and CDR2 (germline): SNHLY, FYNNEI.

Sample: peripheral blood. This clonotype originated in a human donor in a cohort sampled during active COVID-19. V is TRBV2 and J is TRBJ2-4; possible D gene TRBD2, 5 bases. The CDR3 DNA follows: TGTGCCAGCAGTGAGTTAAGCGGCTCAGCCAAAAACATTCAGTACTTC. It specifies CASSELSGSAKNIQYF.